This T cell receptor beta chain was recovered during a study of T cells after yellow fever vaccination. This clonotype was recorded a few times. With 0 bases removed from V and 7 bases from J, the gap between germline ends came to 13 bases. This CDR3 comprises 15 residues. Germline V gene lookup returns CDR1 SGHRS and CDR2 YFSETQ. TCRdb reanalysed the 5' RACE reads using MiXCR and keeps one entry per CDR3 protein. The table records approximately 300,000 distinct CDR3 sequences, roughly 9.4% of them present only once. Sequenced material: PBMCs, taken on the day of the first yellow fever vaccination. The rearrangement links TRBV5-1 to TRBJ2-2; D gene unclear. This clonotype was obtained from a man aged 18 to 35 who received the YFV17D yellow fever vaccine. DNA of the CDR3: TGCGCCAGCAGCTTGGTTGGAGCAAAGGGCGGGGAGCTGTTTTTT. The encoded protein is CASSLVGAKGGELFF.